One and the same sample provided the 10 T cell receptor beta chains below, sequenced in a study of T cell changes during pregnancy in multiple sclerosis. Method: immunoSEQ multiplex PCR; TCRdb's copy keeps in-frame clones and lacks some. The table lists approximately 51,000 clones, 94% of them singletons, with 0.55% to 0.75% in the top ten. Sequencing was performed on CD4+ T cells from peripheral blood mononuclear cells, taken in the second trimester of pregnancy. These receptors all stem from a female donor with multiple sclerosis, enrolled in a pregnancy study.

CDR3 DNA: TGTGCCAGCAGCCCCCCCCTAGGCACAGATACGCAGTATTTT. Translation gives CASSPPLGTDTQYF. This sequence joins TRBV7-2 and TRBJ2-3; D gene ambiguous. The CDR3 is 14 residues long. V was shortened by 5 bases and J by 1 base, with 10 bases between the two germline ends. Germline V lookup: CDR1 SGHTA, CDR2 FQGNSA.

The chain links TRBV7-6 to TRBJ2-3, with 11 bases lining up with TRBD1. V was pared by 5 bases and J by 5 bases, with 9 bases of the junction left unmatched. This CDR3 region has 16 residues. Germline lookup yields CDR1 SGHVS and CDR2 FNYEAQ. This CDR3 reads CASSRNGQGARDTQYF. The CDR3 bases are TGTGCCAGCAGCAGAAATGGACAGGGGGCAAGAGATACGCAGTATTTT. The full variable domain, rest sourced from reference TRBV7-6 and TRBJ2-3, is GAGVSQSPRYKVTKRGQDVALRCDPISGHVSLYWYRQALGQGPEFLTYFNYEAQQDKSGLPNDRFSAERPEGSISTLTIQRTEQRDSAMYRCASSRNGQGARDTQYFGPGTRLTVL.

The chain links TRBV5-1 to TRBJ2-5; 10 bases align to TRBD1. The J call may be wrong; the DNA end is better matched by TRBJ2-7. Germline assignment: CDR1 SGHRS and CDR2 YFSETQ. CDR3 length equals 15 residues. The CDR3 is CASSTTGTGVHEQYF. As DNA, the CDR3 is TGCGCCAGCAGCACGACCGGGACAGGGGTCCACGAGCAGTACTTC.

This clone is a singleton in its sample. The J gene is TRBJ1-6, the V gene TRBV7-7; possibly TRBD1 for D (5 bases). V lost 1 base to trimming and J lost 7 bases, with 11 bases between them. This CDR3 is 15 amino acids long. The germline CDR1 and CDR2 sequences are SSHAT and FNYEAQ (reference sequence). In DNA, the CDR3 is TGTGCCAGCAGCTTAGACGGGGGTCGAAATTCACCCCTCCACTTT. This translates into CASSLDGGRNSPLHF.

CDR3 in amino acids: CASSLGIQGQFARETQYF. The CDR3 DNA follows: TGTGCCAGCAGTTTAGGTATCCAAGGACAGTTCGCTAGGGAGACCCAGTACTTC. The chain is built from TRBV27 and TRBJ2-5; the D gene is possibly TRBD1 (6 bases). The CDR3 totals 18 residues. Germline V CDR1 and CDR2: MNHEY, SMNVEV (reference sequence). Trimming removed 2 bases from V and 5 bases from J, with 24 bases in between.

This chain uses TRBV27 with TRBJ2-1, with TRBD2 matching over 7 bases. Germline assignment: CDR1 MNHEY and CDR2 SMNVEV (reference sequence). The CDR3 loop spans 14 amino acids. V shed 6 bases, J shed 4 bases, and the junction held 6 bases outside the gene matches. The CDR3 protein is CASSGTTLYNEQFF. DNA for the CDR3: TGTGCCAGCAGCGGGACTACCCTTTACAATGAGCAGTTCTTC.

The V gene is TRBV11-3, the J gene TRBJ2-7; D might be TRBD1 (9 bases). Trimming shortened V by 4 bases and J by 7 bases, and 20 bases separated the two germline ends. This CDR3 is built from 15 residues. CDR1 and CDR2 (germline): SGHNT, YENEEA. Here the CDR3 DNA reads TGTGCCAGCAGCTCGGGGGGGACAGGGTTTAAAGAGCAGTACTTC. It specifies CASSSGGTGFKEQYF.

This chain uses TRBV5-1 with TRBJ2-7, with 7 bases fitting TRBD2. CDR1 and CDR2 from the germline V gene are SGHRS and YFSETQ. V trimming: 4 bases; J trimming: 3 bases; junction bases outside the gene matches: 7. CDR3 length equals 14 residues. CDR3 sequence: CASSPGLQNYEQYF. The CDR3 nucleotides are TGCGCCAGCAGCCCGGGACTACAGAACTACGAGCAGTACTTC.

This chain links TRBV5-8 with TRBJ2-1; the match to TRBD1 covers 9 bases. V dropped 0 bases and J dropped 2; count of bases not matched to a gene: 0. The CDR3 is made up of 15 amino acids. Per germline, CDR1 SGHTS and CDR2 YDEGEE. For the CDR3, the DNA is TGTGCCAGCAGCTTGGGGACAGGGGCCTACAATGAGCAGTTCTTC. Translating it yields CASSLGTGAYNEQFF.

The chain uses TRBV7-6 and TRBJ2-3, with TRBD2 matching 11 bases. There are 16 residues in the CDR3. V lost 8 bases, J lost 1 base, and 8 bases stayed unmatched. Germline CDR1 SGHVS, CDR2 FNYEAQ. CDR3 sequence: CASGSIAGGRTDTQYF. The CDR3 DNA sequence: TGTGCCAGCGGATCTATAGCGGGGGGGCGCACAGATACGCAGTATTTT.